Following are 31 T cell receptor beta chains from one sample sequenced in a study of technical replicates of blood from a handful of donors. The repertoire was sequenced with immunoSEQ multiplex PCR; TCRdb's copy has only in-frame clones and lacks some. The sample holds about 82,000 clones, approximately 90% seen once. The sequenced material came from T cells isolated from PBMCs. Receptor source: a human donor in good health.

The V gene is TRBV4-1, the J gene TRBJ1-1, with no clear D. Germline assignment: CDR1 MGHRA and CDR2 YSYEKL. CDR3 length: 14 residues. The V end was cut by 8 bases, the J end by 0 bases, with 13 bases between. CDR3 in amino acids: CASGLAGLNTEAFF. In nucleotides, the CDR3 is TGCGCCAGCGGCTTGGCAGGATTGAACACTGAAGCTTTCTTT.

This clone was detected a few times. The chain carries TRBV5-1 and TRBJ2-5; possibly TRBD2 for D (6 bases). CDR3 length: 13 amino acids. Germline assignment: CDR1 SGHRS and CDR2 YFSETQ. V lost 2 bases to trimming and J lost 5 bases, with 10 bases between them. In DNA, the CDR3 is TGCGCCAGCAGCTTTAGCGGCCGGGAGACCCAGTACTTC. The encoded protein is CASSFSGRETQYF.

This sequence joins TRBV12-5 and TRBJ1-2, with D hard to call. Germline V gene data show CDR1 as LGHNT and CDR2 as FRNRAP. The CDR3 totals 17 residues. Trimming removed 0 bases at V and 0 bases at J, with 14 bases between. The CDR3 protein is CASGLVPGLLANYGYTF. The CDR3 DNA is TGTGCTAGTGGTTTGGTACCCGGACTGCTAGCTAACTATGGCTACACCTTC.

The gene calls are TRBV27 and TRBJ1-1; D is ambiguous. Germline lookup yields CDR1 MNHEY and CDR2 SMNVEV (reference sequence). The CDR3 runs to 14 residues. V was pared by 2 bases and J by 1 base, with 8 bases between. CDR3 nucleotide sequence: TGTGCCAGCAGTTTACGCCTCAGGAACACTGAAGCTTTCTTT. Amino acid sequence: CASSLRLRNTEAFF.

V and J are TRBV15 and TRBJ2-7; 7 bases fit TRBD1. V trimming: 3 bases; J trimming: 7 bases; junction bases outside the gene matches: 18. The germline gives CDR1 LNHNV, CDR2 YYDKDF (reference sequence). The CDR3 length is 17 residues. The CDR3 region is CATSSPAATTGAGEQYF. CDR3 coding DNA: TGTGCCACCAGCAGCCCCGCCGCTACAACAGGGGCGGGTGAGCAGTACTTC.

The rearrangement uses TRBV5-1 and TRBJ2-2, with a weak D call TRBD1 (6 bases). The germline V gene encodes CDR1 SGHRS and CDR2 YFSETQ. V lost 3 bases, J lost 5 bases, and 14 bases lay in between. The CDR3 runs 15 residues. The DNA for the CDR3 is TGCGCCAGCAGCTCCAGGGGCGAGGGGACCGGGGAGCTGTTTTTT. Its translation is CASSSRGEGTGELFF.

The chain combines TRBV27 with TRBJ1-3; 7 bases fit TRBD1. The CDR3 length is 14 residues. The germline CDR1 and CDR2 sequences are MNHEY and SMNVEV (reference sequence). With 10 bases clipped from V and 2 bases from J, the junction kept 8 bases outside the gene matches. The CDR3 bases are TGTGCCACAAGAGGGCAGGGGGCTGGAAACACCATATATTTT. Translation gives CATRGQGAGNTIYF.

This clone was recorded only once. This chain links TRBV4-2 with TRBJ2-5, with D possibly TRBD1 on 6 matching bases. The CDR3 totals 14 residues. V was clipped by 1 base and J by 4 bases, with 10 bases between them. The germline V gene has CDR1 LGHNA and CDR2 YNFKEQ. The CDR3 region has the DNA TGTGCCAGCAGCCAAGTGTCAGGGGCAGAGACCCAGTACTTC. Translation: CASSQVSGAETQYF.

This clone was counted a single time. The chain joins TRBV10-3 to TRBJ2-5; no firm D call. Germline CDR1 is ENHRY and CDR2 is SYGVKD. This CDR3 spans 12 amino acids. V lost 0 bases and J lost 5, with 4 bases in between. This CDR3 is CAISESRETQYF. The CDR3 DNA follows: TGTGCCATCAGTGAGTCGAGGGAGACCCAGTACTTC.

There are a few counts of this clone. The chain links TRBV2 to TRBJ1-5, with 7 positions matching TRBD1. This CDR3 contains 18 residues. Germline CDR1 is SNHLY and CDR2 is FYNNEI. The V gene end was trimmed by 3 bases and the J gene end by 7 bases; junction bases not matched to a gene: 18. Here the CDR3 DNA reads TGTGCCAGCAGTGACTTATCCCCATCGGACAGGAGGGACCAGCCCCAGCATTTT. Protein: CASSDLSPSDRRDQPQHF.

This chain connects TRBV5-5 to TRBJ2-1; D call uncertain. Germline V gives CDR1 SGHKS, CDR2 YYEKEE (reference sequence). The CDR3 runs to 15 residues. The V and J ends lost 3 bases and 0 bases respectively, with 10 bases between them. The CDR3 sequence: CASSWASSSYNEQFF. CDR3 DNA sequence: TGTGCCAGCAGCTGGGCTTCGAGCTCCTACAATGAGCAGTTCTTC.

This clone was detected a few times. For the CDR3, the DNA is TGTGCCAGCAGTGAAGTTGGAGGGTCCACCGGGGAGCTGTTTTTT. It translates to CASSEVGGSTGELFF. This chain links TRBV2 with TRBJ2-2; D may be TRBD2 (6 bases). This CDR3 spans 15 amino acids. The V gene lost 1 base and the J gene lost 4 bases, with 10 bases spanning the gap. CDR1 is SNHLY, CDR2 FYNNEI, per germline.

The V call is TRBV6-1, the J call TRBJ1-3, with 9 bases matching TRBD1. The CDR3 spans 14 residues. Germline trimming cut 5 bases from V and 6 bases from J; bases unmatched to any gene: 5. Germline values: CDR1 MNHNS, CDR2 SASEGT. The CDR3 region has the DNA TGTGCCAGCAGTCGGGGACAGGGCGAAAACACCATATATTTT. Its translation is CASSRGQGENTIYF.

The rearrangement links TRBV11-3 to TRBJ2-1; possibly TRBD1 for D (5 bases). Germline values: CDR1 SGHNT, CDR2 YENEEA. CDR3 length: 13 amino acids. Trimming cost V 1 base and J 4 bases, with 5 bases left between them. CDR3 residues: CASSLGQYNEQFF. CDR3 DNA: TGTGCCAGCAGCTTAGGACAGTACAATGAGCAGTTCTTC.

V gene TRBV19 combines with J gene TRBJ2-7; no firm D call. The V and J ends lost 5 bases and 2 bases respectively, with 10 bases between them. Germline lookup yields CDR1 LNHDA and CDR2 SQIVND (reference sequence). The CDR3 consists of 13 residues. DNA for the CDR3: TGTGCCAGTAGTGTGGCGGTTACCTACGAGCAGTACTTC. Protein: CASSVAVTYEQYF.

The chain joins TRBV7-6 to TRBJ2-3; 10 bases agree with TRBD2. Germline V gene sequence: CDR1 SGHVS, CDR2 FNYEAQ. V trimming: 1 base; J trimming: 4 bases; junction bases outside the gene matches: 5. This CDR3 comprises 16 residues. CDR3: CASSLGSGRMADTQYF. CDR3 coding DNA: TGTGCCAGCAGCTTAGGTAGCGGGAGGATGGCAGATACGCAGTATTTT.

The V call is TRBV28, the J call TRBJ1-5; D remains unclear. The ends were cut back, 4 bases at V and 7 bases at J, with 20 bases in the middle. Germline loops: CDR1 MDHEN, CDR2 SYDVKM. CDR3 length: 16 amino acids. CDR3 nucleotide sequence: TGTGCCAGCAGTTGGTCCGCCGGGTCGGGTAGCCAGCCCCAGCATTTT. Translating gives CASSWSAGSGSQPQHF.

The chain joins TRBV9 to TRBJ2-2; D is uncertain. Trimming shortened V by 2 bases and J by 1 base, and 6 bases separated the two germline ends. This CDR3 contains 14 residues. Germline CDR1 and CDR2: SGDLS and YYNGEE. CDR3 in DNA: TGTGCCAGCAGCGTCAAGCGGAACACCGGGGAGCTGTTTTTT. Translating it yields CASSVKRNTGELFF.

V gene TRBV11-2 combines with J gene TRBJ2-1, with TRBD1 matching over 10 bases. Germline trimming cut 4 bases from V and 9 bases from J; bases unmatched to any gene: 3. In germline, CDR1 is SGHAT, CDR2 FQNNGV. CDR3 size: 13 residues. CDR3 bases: TGTGCCAGCAGCTACGGGACAGGGGTTGAGCAGTTCTTC. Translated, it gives CASSYGTGVEQFF.

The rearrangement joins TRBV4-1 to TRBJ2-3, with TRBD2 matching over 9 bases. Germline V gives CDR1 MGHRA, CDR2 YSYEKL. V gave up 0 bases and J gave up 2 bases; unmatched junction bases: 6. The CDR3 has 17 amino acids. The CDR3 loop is CASSQDRVAGDTDTQYF. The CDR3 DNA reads TGCGCCAGCAGCCAAGATAGGGTAGCGGGAGACACAGATACGCAGTATTTT.

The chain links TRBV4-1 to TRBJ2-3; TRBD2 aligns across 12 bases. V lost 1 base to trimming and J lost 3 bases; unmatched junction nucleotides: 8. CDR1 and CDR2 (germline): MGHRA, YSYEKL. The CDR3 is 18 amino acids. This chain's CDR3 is CASSQVRASGGETDTQYF. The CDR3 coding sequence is TGCGCCAGCAGCCAAGTAAGAGCTAGCGGGGGGGAGACAGATACGCAGTATTTT.

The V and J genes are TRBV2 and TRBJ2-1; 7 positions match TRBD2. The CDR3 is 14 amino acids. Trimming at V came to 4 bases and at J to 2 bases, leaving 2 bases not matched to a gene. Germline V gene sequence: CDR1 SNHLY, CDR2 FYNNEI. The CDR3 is CASSGSGTYNEQFF. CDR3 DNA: TGTGCCAGCAGTGGCAGCGGGACCTACAATGAGCAGTTCTTC.

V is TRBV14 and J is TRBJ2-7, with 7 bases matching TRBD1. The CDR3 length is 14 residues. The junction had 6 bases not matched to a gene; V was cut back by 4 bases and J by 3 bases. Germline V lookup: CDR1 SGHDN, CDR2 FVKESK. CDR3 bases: TGTGCCAGCAGCCCCTGGACAGGTTTCTACGAGCAGTACTTC. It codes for CASSPWTGFYEQYF.

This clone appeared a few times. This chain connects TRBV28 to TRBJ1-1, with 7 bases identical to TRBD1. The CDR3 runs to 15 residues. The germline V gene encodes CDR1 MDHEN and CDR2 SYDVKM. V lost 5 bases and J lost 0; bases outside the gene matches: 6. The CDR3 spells CASSPWTGLNTEAFF. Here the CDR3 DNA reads TGTGCCAGCAGTCCCTGGACAGGACTGAACACTGAAGCTTTCTTT.

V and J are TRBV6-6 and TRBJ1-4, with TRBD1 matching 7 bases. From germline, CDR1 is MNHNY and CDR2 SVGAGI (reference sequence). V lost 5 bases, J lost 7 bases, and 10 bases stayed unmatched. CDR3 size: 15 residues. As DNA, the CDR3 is TGTGCCAGCAGTCGAACAGGGGTTGATGGTGAAAAACTGTTTTTT. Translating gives CASSRTGVDGEKLFF.

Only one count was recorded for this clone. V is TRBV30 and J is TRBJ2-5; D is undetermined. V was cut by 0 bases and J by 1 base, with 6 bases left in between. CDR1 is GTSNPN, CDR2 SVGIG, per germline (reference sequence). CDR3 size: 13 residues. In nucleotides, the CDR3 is TGTGCCTGGAGTGTGGGCAGCCAAGAGACCCAGTACTTC. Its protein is CAWSVGSQETQYF.

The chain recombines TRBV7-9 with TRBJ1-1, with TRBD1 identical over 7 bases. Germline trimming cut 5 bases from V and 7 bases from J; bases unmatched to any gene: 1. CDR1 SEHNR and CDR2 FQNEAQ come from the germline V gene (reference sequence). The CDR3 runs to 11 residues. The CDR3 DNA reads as TGTGCCAGCAGCCGGACAGGTGAAGCTTTCTTT. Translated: CASSRTGEAFF.

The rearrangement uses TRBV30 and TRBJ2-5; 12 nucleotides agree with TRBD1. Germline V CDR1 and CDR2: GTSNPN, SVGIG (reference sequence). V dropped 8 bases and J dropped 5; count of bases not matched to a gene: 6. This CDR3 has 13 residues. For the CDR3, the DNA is TGTGCCCGAGGGACAGGGGGCTTGGAGACCCAGTACTTC. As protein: CARGTGGLETQYF.

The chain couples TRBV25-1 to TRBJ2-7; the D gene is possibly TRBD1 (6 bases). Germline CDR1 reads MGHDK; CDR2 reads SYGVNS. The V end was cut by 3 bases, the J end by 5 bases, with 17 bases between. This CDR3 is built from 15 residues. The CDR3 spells CASSDLWGPRDEQYF. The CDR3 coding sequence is TGTGCCAGCAGTGATCTGTGGGGGCCGAGGGACGAGCAGTACTTC.

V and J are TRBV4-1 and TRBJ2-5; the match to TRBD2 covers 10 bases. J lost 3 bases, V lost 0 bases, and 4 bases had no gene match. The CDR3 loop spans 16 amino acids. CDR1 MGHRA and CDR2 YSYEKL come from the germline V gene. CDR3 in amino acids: CASSQEGTSAEETQYF. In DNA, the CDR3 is TGCGCCAGCAGCCAAGAGGGGACTAGCGCCGAAGAGACCCAGTACTTC.

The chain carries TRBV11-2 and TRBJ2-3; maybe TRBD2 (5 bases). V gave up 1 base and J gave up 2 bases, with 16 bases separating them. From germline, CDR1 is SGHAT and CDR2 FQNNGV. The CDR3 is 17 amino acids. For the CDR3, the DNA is TGTGCCAGCAGCTTAGCCGGACTTAGCGTAAACACAGATACGCAGTATTTT. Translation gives CASSLAGLSVNTDTQYF.